Below, 9 T cell receptor beta chains from the same sample are listed, as sequenced in a study of cytomegalovirus exposure and HLA in healthy donors. The PCR contained 60 Vbeta and 13 Jbeta primers. The data were produced by immunoSEQ multiplex PCR, yet TCRdb's version contains in-frame clones alone and is incomplete. The sample holds 100,000 or so clones; 79% are singletons and the top ten take more than 3.5%. Specimen: PBMCs. The receptor source for this set is a female donor in good health and CMV-seropositive.

The chain joins TRBV19 to TRBJ2-1; TRBD2 is a possible D gene (5 bases). V was trimmed by 5 bases and J by 4 bases, leaving 15 bases between them. The CDR3 runs to 15 residues. CDR1 and CDR2 from the germline V gene are LNHDA and SQIVND (reference sequence). The CDR3 nucleotides are TGTGCCAGTAGTTCCGACCTAGCTGGTTACAATGAGCAGTTCTTC. Translating it yields CASSSDLAGYNEQFF.

The chain links TRBV2 to TRBJ1-6, with 8 bases that match TRBD1. Germline CDR1 SNHLY, CDR2 FYNNEI. The trim removed 6 bases at V and 8 bases at J, leaving 9 bases unmatched. This CDR3 spans 15 amino acids. The chain's CDR3 is CASSLTGARDSPLHF. CDR3 sequence (DNA): TGTGCCAGCAGCCTGACAGGGGCGAGGGATTCACCCCTCCACTTT.

The chain has TRBV30 and TRBJ2-3; D may be TRBD2 (6 bases). This CDR3 is built from 16 residues. V shed 3 bases and J shed 7 bases, with 23 bases lying between them. Germline V CDR1 and CDR2: GTSNPN, SVGIG (reference sequence). The DNA of the CDR3 is TGTGCCTGGAGCCCGTCACCGGGACTCCGGACCCATACGCAGTATTTT. This codes for CAWSPSPGLRTHTQYF.

Comment on this clone: A read error may produce the germline difference seen at one junction end. The chain is built from TRBV11-2 and TRBJ2-6; 9 nucleotides agree with TRBD1. The CDR3 totals 19 residues. The germline V gene has CDR1 SGHAT and CDR2 FQNNGV. CDR3 protein: CASSFAAGTGSSGANGLTF. In DNA, the CDR3 is TGTGCCAGCAGCTTTGCCGCCGGGACAGGGAGCTCTGGGGCCAACGGCCTGACTTTC. The variable domain in full, with the rest retrieved from reference TRBV11-2 and TRBJ2-6, is EAGVAQSPRYKIIEKRQSVAFWCNPISGHATLYWYQQILGQGPKLLIQFQNNGVVDDSQLPKDRFSAERLKGVDSTLKIQPAKLEDSAVYLCASSFAAGTGSSGANGLTFGAGSRLTVL.

This chain connects TRBV19 to TRBJ1-2; D remains ambiguous. Per the germline V gene, CDR1 is LNHDA and CDR2 is SQIVND (reference sequence). V was pared by 3 bases and J by 3 bases, with 14 bases between. The CDR3 has 15 amino acids. CDR3: CASSMRGDEDYGYTF. The DNA for the CDR3 is TGTGCCAGTAGTATGCGTGGCGATGAGGACTATGGCTACACCTTC.

This clone has only a few counts. This chain joins TRBV7-7 and TRBJ2-3, with TRBD2 matching 9 bases. The ends lost 4 bases at V and 2 bases at J; junction bases unmatched: 4. The CDR3 is made up of 15 amino acids. CDR1 SSHAT and CDR2 FNYEAQ come from the germline V gene (reference sequence). The CDR3 sequence: CASSSAGGATDTQYF. The CDR3, as DNA: TGTGCCAGCAGCTCCGCGGGGGGGGCCACAGATACGCAGTATTTT.

This chain joins TRBV7-6 and TRBJ2-1, with 10 bases matching TRBD2. The trim removed 0 bases at V and 7 bases at J, leaving 3 bases unmatched. The CDR3 is 15 residues long. CDR1 is SGHVS, CDR2 FNYEAQ, per germline. The CDR3 sequence is CASSLAASGGNEQFF. For the CDR3, the DNA is TGTGCCAGCAGCTTAGCAGCTAGCGGGGGTAATGAGCAGTTCTTC.

This clone was seen only a few times. The chain combines TRBV27 with TRBJ2-5; 7 nucleotides align to TRBD2. CDR1 and CDR2 (germline): MNHEY, SMNVEV (reference sequence). V trimming: 6 bases; J trimming: 0 bases; junction bases outside the gene matches: 7. CDR3 length: 15 residues. CDR3 nucleotide sequence: TGTGCCAGCAGAGGGGCGCGGGGGAACCAAGAGACCCAGTACTTC. This translates into CASRGARGNQETQYF.

The V call is TRBV5-1, the J call TRBJ2-7; maybe TRBD2 (6 bases). In germline, CDR1 is SGHRS, CDR2 YFSETQ. Trimming removed 0 bases at V and 2 bases at J, with 9 bases between. The CDR3 totals 14 residues. The CDR3 is CASSLDGGPYEQYF. The CDR3 DNA sequence: TGCGCCAGCAGCTTGGACGGGGGTCCCTACGAGCAGTACTTC.